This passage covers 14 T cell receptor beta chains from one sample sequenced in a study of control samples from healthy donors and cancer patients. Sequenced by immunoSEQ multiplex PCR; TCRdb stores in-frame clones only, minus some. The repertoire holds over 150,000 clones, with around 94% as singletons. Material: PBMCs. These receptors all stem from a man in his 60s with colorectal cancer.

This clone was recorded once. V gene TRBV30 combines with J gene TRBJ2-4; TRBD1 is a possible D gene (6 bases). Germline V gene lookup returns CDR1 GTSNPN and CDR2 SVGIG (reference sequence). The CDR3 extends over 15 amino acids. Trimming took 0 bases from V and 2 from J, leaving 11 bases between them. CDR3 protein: CAWSVPGVTKNIQYF. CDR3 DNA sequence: TGTGCCTGGAGTGTGCCAGGGGTGACCAAAAACATTCAGTACTTC.

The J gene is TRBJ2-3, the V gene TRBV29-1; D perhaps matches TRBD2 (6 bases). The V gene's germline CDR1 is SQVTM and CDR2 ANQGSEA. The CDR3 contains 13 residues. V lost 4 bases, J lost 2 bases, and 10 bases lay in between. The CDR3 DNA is TGCAGCGTTGTAGGCGGGGTCACAGATACGCAGTATTTT. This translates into CSVVGGVTDTQYF.

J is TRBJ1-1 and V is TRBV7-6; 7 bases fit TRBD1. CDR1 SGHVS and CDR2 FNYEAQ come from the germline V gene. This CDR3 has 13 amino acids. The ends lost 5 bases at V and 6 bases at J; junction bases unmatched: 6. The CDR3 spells CASSPRQGAEAFF. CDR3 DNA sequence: TGTGCCAGCAGCCCTCGACAGGGAGCTGAAGCTTTCTTT.

CDR3 sequence reads: CASSPDVWGLGSPLHF. CDR3 in DNA: TGTGCCAGCTCCCCAGACGTTTGGGGTCTTGGCTCACCCCTCCACTTT. The chain recombines TRBV18 with TRBJ1-6, with D hard to call. This CDR3 is built from 16 residues. V was trimmed by 6 bases and J by 10 bases, leaving 22 bases between them. Germline V lookup: CDR1 KGHSH, CDR2 LQKENI. Filled out from reference TRBV18 and TRBJ1-6, the complete variable domain reads NAGVMQNPRHLVRRRGQEARLRCSPMKGHSHVYWYRQLPEEGLKFMVYLQKENIIDESGMPKERFSAEFPKEGPSILRIQQVVRGDSAAYFCASSPDVWGLGSPLHFGNGTRLTVT.

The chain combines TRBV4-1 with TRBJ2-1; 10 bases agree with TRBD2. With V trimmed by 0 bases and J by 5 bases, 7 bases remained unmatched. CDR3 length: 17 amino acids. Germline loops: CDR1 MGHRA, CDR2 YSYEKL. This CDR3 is CASSQEQGLANDNEQFF. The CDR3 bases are TGCGCCAGCAGCCAAGAACAGGGACTAGCGAACGACAATGAGCAGTTCTTC.

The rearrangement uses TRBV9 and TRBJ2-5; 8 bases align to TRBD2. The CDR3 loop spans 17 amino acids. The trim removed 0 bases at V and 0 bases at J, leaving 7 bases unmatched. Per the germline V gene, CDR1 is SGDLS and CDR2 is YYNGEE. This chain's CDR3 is CASSVGKGGGYQETQYF. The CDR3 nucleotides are TGTGCCAGCAGCGTAGGTAAAGGCGGGGGGTACCAAGAGACCCAGTACTTC.

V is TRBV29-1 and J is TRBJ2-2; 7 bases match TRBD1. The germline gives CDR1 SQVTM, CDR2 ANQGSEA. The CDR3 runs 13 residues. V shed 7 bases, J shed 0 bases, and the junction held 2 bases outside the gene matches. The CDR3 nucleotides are TGCAGCGGGGGGACAGCGAACACCGGGGAGCTGTTTTTT. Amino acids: CSGGTANTGELFF.

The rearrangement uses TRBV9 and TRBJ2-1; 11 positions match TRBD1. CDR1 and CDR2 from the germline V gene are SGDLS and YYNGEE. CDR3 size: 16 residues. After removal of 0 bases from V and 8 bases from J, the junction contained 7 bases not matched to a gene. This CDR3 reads CASSVAPGQGGHEQFF. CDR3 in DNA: TGTGCCAGCAGCGTAGCTCCGGGACAGGGGGGGCATGAGCAGTTCTTC. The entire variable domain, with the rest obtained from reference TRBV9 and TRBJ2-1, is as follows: DSGVTQTPKHLITATGQRVTLRCSPRSGDLSVYWYQQSLDQGLQFLIQYYNGEERAKGNILERFSAQQFPDLHSELNLSSLELGDSALYFCASSVAPGQGGHEQFFGPGTRLTVL.

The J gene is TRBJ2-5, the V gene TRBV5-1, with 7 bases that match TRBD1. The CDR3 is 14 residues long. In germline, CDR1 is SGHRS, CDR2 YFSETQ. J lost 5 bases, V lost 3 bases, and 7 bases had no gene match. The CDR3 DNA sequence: TGCGCCAGCAGCTACCGACAGGGAACGGAGACCCAGTACTTC. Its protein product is CASSYRQGTETQYF.

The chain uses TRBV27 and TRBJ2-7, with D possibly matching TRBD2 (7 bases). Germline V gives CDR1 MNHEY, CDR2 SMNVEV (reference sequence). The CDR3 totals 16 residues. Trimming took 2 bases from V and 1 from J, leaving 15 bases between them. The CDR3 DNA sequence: TGTGCCAGCAGTTTAGTTGGGGGGGGGCCTTCCTACGAGCAGTACTTC. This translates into CASSLVGGGPSYEQYF.

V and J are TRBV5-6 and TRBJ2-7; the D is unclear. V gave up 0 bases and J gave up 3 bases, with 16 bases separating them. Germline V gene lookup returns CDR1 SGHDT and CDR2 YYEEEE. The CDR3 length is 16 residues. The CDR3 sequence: CASSLEVGGHFYEQYF. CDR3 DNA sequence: TGTGCCAGCAGCTTGGAGGTTGGCGGTCACTTCTACGAGCAGTACTTC.

The DNA for the CDR3 is TGTGCCAGCAGTTTAGGGGCAGGTTTGGGTAATTCACCCCTCCACTTT. Protein: CASSLGAGLGNSPLHF. J is TRBJ1-6 and V is TRBV28, with D possibly being TRBD1 (5 bases). Germline CDR1 is MDHEN and CDR2 is SYDVKM. Between the trimmed V and J ends, which lost 2 bases and 6 bases, there was a span of 14 bases. The CDR3 has 16 amino acids.

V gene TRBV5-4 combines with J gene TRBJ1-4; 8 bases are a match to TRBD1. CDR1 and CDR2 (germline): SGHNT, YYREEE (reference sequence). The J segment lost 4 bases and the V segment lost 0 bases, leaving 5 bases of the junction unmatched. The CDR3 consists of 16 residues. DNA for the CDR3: TGTGCCAGCAGCTTGGCAGGGGGCGCGGGTAATGAAAAACTGTTTTTT. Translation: CASSLAGGAGNEKLFF.

CDR3 sequence: CASSKGPTNTGELFF. CDR3 DNA sequence: TGTGCCAGTAGTAAGGGACCCACGAACACCGGGGAGCTGTTTTTT. The chain uses TRBV19 and TRBJ2-2; D tentatively fits TRBD1 or TRBD2 (5 bases each). The V gene lost 4 bases and the J gene lost 0 bases, with 9 bases spanning the gap. The CDR3 has 15 residues. Germline V gene lookup returns CDR1 LNHDA and CDR2 SQIVND (reference sequence).